The T cell receptor beta chain described here comes from a study of CD8 T cells in ankylosing spondylitis. For TCR beta, libraries came from quantitative 5'-RACE with molecular barcodes. Via MiXCR, TCRdb re-called the 5' RACE reads, giving one row per CDR3 protein. The repertoire holds some 450,000 distinct CDR3 sequences, with roughly a sixth as singletons. Findings and limits, study-wide: Reportedly, disease-linked clones are significantly enriched in ankylosing spondylitis patients' matched synovial fluid. Researchers report that disease-linked clones proved CD8+ and relatively rare in peripheral blood. Prior literature has documented some motif variants in synovial fluid and blood from reactive arthritis. Made up of about eight highly homologous variants, a TCR beta motif appeared characteristic of ankylosing spondylitis blood.

Worth noting for this clonotype: Its antigen remains unidentified.

The ends lost 5 bases at V and 5 bases at J; junction bases unmatched: 8. Germline V gene data show CDR1 as MNHNS and CDR2 as SASEGT. This CDR3 is built from 15 residues. Material for sequencing was blood, either unsorted or a sorted T cell fraction (not recorded which). This TCR was sampled from a male donor with ankylosing spondylitis. The chain has TRBV6-1 and TRBJ1-1; 10 bases align to TRBD1. CDR3 bases: TGTGCCAGCAGTATCCGGGACAGGGGTCGGACTGAAGCTTTCTTT. Translating it yields CASSIRDRGRTEAFF.